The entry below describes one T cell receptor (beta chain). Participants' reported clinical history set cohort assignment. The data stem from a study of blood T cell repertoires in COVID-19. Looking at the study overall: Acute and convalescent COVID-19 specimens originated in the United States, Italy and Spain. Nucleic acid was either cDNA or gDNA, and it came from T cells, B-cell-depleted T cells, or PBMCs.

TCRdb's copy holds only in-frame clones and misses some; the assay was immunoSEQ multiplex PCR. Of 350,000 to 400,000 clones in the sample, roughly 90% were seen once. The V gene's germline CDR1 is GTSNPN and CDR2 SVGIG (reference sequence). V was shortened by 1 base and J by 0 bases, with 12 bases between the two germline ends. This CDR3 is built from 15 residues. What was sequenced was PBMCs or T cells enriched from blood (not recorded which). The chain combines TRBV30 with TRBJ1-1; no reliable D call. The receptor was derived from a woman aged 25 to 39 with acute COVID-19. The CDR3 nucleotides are TGTGCCTGGAGTGCGTTAGGAGGTTTGAACACTGAAGCTTTCTTT. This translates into CAWSALGGLNTEAFF.